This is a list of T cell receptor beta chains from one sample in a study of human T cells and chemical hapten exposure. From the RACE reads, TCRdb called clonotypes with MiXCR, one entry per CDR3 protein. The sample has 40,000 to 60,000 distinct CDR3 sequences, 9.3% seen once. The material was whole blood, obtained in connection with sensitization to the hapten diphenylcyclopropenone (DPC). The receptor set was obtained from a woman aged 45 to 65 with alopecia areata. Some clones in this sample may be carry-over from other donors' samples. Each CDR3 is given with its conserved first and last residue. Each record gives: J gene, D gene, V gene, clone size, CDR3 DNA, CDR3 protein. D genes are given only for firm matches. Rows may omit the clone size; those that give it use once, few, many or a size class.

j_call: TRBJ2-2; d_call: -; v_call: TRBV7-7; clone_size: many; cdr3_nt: TGTGCCAGCAGCCGAGAAGGGGGTCTTATCGGGGAGCTGTTTTTT; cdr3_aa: CASSREGGLIGELFF
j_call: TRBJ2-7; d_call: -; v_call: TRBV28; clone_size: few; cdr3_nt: TGTGCCAGCAGTTTAACGGGGGGCCGCGAGCAGTACTTC; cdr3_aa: CASSLTGGREQYF
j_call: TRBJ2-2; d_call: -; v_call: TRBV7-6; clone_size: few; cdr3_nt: TGTGCCAGCAGCTTATTCCTAGCGAGGGTCACCGGGGAGCTGTTTTTT; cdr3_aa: CASSLFLARVTGELFF
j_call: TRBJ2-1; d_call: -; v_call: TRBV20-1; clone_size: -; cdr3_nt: TGCAGTGCTAGTAGCTCGAATGAGCAGTTCTTC; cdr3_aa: CSASSSNEQFF
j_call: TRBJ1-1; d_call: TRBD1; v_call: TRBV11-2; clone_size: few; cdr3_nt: TGTGCCAGCAGCCTCGACAGGGGGAGGACTGAAGCTTTCTTT; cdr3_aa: CASSLDRGRTEAFF
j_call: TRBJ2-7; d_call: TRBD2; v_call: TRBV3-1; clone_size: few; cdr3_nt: TGTGCCAGCAGCAAAATAACTAGCGGAACTTCCTACGAGCAGTACTTC; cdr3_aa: CASSKITSGTSYEQYF
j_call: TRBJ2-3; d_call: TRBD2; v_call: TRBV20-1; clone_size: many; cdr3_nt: TGCAGTGCGGTTGGTAGCGGGATCAGAACAGATACGCAGTATTTT; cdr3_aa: CSAVGSGIRTDTQYF
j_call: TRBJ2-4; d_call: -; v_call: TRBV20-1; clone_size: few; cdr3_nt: TGCAGTGCTAGAGCTGAGCTAGCCAAAAACATTCAGTACTTC; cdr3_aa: CSARAELAKNIQYF
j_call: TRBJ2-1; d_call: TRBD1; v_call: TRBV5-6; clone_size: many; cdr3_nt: TGTGCCAGCAGCTTGCTGGACAGGGGCCGCGGTAGGGGACTAAATGAGCAGTTCTTC; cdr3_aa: CASSLLDRGRGRGLNEQFF
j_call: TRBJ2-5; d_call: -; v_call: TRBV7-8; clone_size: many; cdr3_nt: TGTGCCTCCCGTGGCGGGACGGGGGAGACCCAGTACTTC; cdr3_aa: CASRGGTGETQYF
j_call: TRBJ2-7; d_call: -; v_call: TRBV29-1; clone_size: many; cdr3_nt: TGCAGCGTTGCGAGGACAGTTTCCTACGAGCAGTACTTC; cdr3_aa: CSVARTVSYEQYF
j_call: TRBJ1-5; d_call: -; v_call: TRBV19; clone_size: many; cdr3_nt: TGTGCCAGTAGTTCCCGTAGGGACAATCAGCCCCAGCATTTT; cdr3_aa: CASSSRRDNQPQHF
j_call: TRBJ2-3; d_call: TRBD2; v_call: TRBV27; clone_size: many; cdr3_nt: TGTGCCAGCAGTTGGGTAGCGGGAGTACCAGATACGCAGTATTTT; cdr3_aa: CASSWVAGVPDTQYF
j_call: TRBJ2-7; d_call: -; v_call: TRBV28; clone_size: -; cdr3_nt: TGTGCCAGCAGTTTAATGATCGAACTGGCCGAGCAGTACTTC; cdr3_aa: CASSLMIELAEQYF
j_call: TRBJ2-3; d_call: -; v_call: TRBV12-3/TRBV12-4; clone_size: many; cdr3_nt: TGTGCCAGCAGTTTAGGGGGGACTTATCCCAACACAGATACGCAGTATTTT; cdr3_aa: CASSLGGTYPNTDTQYF
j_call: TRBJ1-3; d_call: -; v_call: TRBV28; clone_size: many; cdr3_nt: TGTGCCAGCAGCACCTACGATGTACCCTCTGGAAACACCATATATTTT; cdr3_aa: CASSTYDVPSGNTIYF